This entry features one T cell receptor (beta chain) sequence. CDR3 length equals 15 residues. Trimming cost V 4 bases and J 4 bases, with 17 bases left between them. CDR1 and CDR2 (germline): SGHRS, YFSETQ. The PCR made use of 60 Vbeta and 13 Jbeta primers. TCRdb's copy holds only in-frame clones and misses some; the assay was immunoSEQ multiplex PCR. The sample has more than 150,000 clones, more than 70% seen once. This record belongs to a study of cytomegalovirus exposure and HLA in healthy donors. Study-level information: From 190 million or so T cells, an earlier analysis saw 90 million to 130 million unique TCR beta sequences.

The receptor comes from a woman in her thirties or forties in good health and CMV-seropositive. The chain uses TRBV5-1 and TRBJ1-1; D may be TRBD1 (5 bases). Sequenced: PBMCs. CDR3 loop: CASSPSSGVGTEAFF. CDR3 sequence (DNA): TGCGCCAGCAGCCCGTCCTCGGGGGTGGGCACTGAAGCTTTCTTT.